Sequencing of this T cell receptor (beta chain) was carried out in a study of technical replicates of blood from several donors (TCRdb year 2017). Library creation used the immunoSEQ multiplex PCR assay. In its TCRdb copy, this immuneACCESS table keeps in-frame sequences only and misses some clones. Where compared with another copy, unresolved V genes explain less than half of these, and the others have no known cause. The sample table lists tens of thousands of clones, approximately 96% of them with a count of one. The ten largest make up around 0.2% of the sample. Comments on this clone: This receptor's antigen is unknown. Qualities for individual bases were not recorded, and no much larger clone is one base off.

Ends trimmed: V by 3 bases, J by 2 bases; bases unmatched to a gene: 2. CDR1 MNHEY and CDR2 SMNVEV are derived from the germline V gene (reference sequence). From the cysteine through the phenylalanine, the CDR3 covers 14 amino acids. Only the CDR3 portion is preserved as DNA: 42 bases, with reading frame beginning at the first base. This TCR came from a human donor in good health. The chain links TRBV27 with TRBJ2-5; TRBD2 matches 8 bases in the middle. Sequences were obtained from T cells isolated from PBMCs. The base sequence is TGTGCCAGCAGTTTGTTAGCGGGGCAAGAGACCCAGTACTTC. Its translation reads: CASSLLAGQETQYF.